Shown below are 24 T cell receptor beta chains from a single sample sequenced in a study of blood T cells in healthy people across ages. A second roughly 6 to 12 cycle PCR used barcoded and J-beta primers. TCRdb called the 5' RACE reads again in MiXCR, with one record for every CDR3 protein. The table shows a few hundred thousand distinct CDR3 sequences, with 27% occurring only once. Source material: blood. The receptors were sampled from a woman in her 70s in good health.

V gene TRBV7-8 combines with J gene TRBJ2-5; possibly TRBD1 for D (5 bases). Trimming removed 2 bases from V and 2 bases from J, with 9 bases in between. CDR3 length: 14 residues. The germline V gene encodes CDR1 SGHVS and CDR2 FQNEAQ. The CDR3 nucleotides read TGTGCCAGCAGCTTAATAGGGGTGCAAGAGACCCAGTACTTC. This encodes CASSLIGVQETQYF. The entire variable domain, with the rest obtained from reference TRBV7-8 and TRBJ2-5, is as follows: GAGVSQSPRYKVAKRGQDVALRCDPISGHVSLFWYQQALGQGPEFLTYFQNEAQLDKSGLPSDRFFAERPEGSVSTLKIQRTQQEDSAVYLCASSLIGVQETQYFGPGTRLLVL.

V gene TRBV7-8 combines with J gene TRBJ2-5; TRBD2 agrees at 8 bases. The better agreement between TRBJ2-1 and the DNA end casts doubt on the J call. CDR3 length: 16 residues. The germline V gene has CDR1 SGHVS and CDR2 FQNEAQ. This CDR3 is CASSLALTGGRNEQFF. As DNA, the CDR3 is TGTGCCAGCAGCTTAGCGCTAACGGGGGGGCGCAATGAGCAGTTCTTC.

With regard to this clonotype: One end of the junction fails to match germline, which may point to a read error. V and J are TRBV4-3 and TRBJ2-1, with D possibly matching TRBD2 (7 bases). Per germline, CDR1 LGHNA and CDR2 YSLEER. CDR3 length: 13 residues. CDR3 sequence reads: CASSQRGGDEHFF. CDR3 nucleotides: TGCGCCAGCAGCCAACGCGGGGGCGATGAGCACTTCTTC.

Details on this clonotype: A much larger clone lies one base from this, so it may be a read error. The rearrangement links TRBV20-1 to TRBJ2-5; 9 bases align to TRBD2. The trim removed 8 bases at V and 4 bases at J, leaving 11 bases unmatched. The germline CDR1 and CDR2 sequences are DFQATT and SNEGSKA (reference sequence). CDR3 length: 14 amino acids. The CDR3 nucleotides are TGCAGTACTGCACCGGGACTAGCATCAGAGACCCAGTACTTC. As protein: CSTAPGLASETQYF.

This clonotype has a handful of counts. At one end, the junction sequence differs from germline, possibly due to a read error. This chain uses TRBV15 with TRBJ2-2; D might be TRBD2 (5 bases). This CDR3 is 13 amino acids long. The germline V gene has CDR1 LNHNV and CDR2 YYDKDF (reference sequence). DNA of the CDR3: TGTGCCACCAGCAACACCAACACCGGGGAGCTGGTTTTT. This translates into CATSNTNTGELVF.

This clonotype appeared a few times. The chain links TRBV3-1 to TRBJ1-5; D remains unclear. Germline loops: CDR1 LGHDT, CDR2 YNNKEL (reference sequence). The CDR3 covers 14 residues. Trimming cost V 3 bases and J 7 bases, with 13 bases left between them. The DNA for the CDR3 is TGTGCCAGCAGCCATGGGCTATTTGGGCAGCCCCAGCATTTT. The encoded protein is CASSHGLFGQPQHF.

A few counts support this clonotype. J is TRBJ2-3 and V is TRBV20-1; perhaps TRBD2 as D (6 bases). V gave up 6 bases and J gave up 2 bases, with 12 bases separating them. Germline V lookup: CDR1 DFQATT, CDR2 SNEGSKA (reference sequence). The CDR3 is 13 residues long. As DNA, the CDR3 is TGCAGTGCCCAGTCTAGCGCCACAGATACGCAGTATTTT. Translation: CSAQSSATDTQYF.

The chain is built from TRBV5-1 and TRBJ1-1, with no clear D. V lost 3 bases to trimming and J lost 4 bases, with 13 bases between them. The CDR3 contains 14 residues. The germline V gene has CDR1 SGHRS and CDR2 YFSETQ. Written as DNA, the CDR3 is TGCGCCAGCAGCTCGCTCGAGATCCTCACTGAAGCTTTCTTT. It translates to CASSSLEILTEAFF.

The table lists this clonotype with a few counts. The genes are TRBV7-2 and TRBJ1-1; TRBD1 matches at 7 bases. J was trimmed by 6 bases and V by 3 bases; bases with no gene match: 16. Germline V gene lookup returns CDR1 SGHTA and CDR2 FQGNSA. This CDR3 has 17 amino acids. CDR3 amino acids: CASSFRFGEGAYAEAFF. For the CDR3, the DNA is TGTGCCAGCAGCTTCCGCTTTGGTGAGGGGGCCTACGCTGAAGCTTTCTTT.

This rearrangement joins TRBV20-1 to TRBJ2-1; 9 bases are shared with TRBD2. Gene TRBJ2-5 matches the end of the DNA better, so the J call may be wrong. This CDR3 comprises 14 residues. Per the germline V gene, CDR1 is DFQATT and CDR2 is SNEGSKA (reference sequence). This CDR3 reads CSAIRTLAGKTQYF. As DNA, the CDR3 is TGCAGTGCTATCAGGACTCTAGCGGGGAAGACCCAGTACTTC.

The CDR3, as DNA: TGCGCCAGCAGCCAAGAAATGGCAGCGGCACTGTTTTTT. Translating it yields CASSQEMAAALFF. This chain connects TRBV4-1 to TRBJ1-4; no firm D call. The CDR3 runs to 13 residues. Germline V gene data show CDR1 as MGHRA and CDR2 as YSYEKL. Between the trimmed V and J ends, which lost 0 bases and 13 bases, there was a span of 12 bases.

This sequence joins TRBV7-9 and TRBJ1-2, with unresolved D. Trimming cost V 5 bases and J 9 bases, with 13 bases left between them. Germline V gene sequence: CDR1 SEHNR, CDR2 FQNEAQ (reference sequence). This CDR3 has 12 amino acids. The CDR3 loop reads CASSQDTFRYTF. CDR3 bases: TGTGCCAGCAGCCAAGACACCTTCCGCTACACCTTC.

This clonotype was seen a handful of times. The genes are TRBV9 and TRBJ2-1, with 9 bases fitting TRBD2. CDR3 length: 17 amino acids. Germline V gene sequence: CDR1 SGDLS, CDR2 YYNGEE. The trim removed 0 bases at V and 1 base at J, leaving 5 bases unmatched. CDR3 coding DNA: TGTGCCAGCAGCGTAGCTGTTAGCGGGGGTTCCTACAATGAGCAGTTCTTC. Amino acids: CASSVAVSGGSYNEQFF.

The rearrangement joins TRBV20-1 to TRBJ1-2, with D unclear. Germline values: CDR1 DFQATT, CDR2 SNEGSKA (reference sequence). This CDR3 region has 12 residues. Trimming took off 1 base at V and 4 bases at J, with 7 bases between the two ends. The CDR3 DNA sequence: TGCAGTGCTAGAGCTGGCAGCTATGGCTACACCTTC. As protein: CSARAGSYGYTF.

The chain joins TRBV10-3 to TRBJ1-4; D perhaps matches TRBD1 (6 bases). V shed 6 bases and J shed 4 bases, with 15 bases lying between them. CDR1 is ENHRY and CDR2 is SYGVKD in the germline V gene. The CDR3 spans 15 residues. CDR3 sequence (DNA): TGTGCCATCAGCTCCGAACAGGGCCTTAATGAAAAACTGTTTTTT. Residues: CAISSEQGLNEKLFF.

The chain carries TRBV7-9 and TRBJ2-3; D uncertain. From germline, CDR1 is SEHNR and CDR2 FQNEAQ (reference sequence). Trimming pared 5 bases from V and 1 base from J, leaving 13 bases between. The CDR3 runs to 15 residues. CDR3 DNA: TGTGCCAGCAGCACGACTCTACGAGGCACAGATACGCAGTATTTT. Translated, it gives CASSTTLRGTDTQYF.

The V gene is TRBV9, the J gene TRBJ1-1; 7 bases map to TRBD1. Per the germline V gene, CDR1 is SGDLS and CDR2 is YYNGEE. The CDR3 has 16 residues. The ends lost 0 bases at V and 0 bases at J; junction bases unmatched: 5. The CDR3 loop is CASSVVGTVMNTEAFF. The CDR3 DNA reads as TGTGCCAGCAGCGTAGTGGGGACAGTAATGAACACTGAAGCTTTCTTT.

This CDR3 reads CSAPSSGGTQYF. The CDR3 DNA follows: TGCAGTGCCCCATCCAGTGGGGGGACCCAGTACTTC. The V call is TRBV20-1, the J call TRBJ2-5, with D perhaps TRBD1 or TRBD2 (5 bases each). Trimming removed 6 bases at V and 7 bases at J, with 15 bases between. This CDR3 contains 12 residues. Germline V lookup: CDR1 DFQATT, CDR2 SNEGSKA (reference sequence).

V and J are TRBV10-3 and TRBJ1-2, with 8 positions matching TRBD1. CDR3 length: 15 residues. The germline V gene has CDR1 ENHRY and CDR2 SYGVKD. The V segment lost 2 bases and the J segment 2 bases; nucleotides outside the gene matches: 4. CDR3 nucleotide sequence: TGTGCCATCAGTGAGCAGGGGGCGCTGAACTATGGCTACACCTTC. Translated, it gives CAISEQGALNYGYTF.

The chain links TRBV19 to TRBJ2-7; D is undetermined. The CDR3 runs 14 residues. Germline V CDR1 and CDR2: LNHDA, SQIVND (reference sequence). V dropped 5 bases and J dropped 9 bases, with 20 bases sitting between them. This CDR3 is CASSPTWAPSGQYF. As DNA, the CDR3 is TGTGCCAGTAGTCCTACCTGGGCCCCTTCGGGGCAGTACTTC.

The chain recombines TRBV10-3 with TRBJ1-4, with 7 bases aligning to TRBD1. V lost 3 bases and J lost 8; bases outside the gene matches: 3. The CDR3 has 13 amino acids. Germline-derived CDR1 and CDR2 are ENHRY and SYGVKD. CDR3 residues: CAISEGTEEKLFF. As DNA, the CDR3 is TGTGCCATCAGTGAAGGGACAGAGGAAAAACTGTTTTTT.

About this clonotype itself: This is likely a read error, given that the CDR3 carries no conserved phenylalanine or tryptophan at its end. Because the CDR3's place on the DNA is in doubt, the DNA is left out and the CDR3 is given as listed by TCRdb. V usage is TRBV5-1 and J usage is TRBJ2-3; the DNA was not used to check the table's D call, TRBD2. The CDR3 is 15 residues long, ends included. The germline V gene has CDR1 SGHRS and CDR2 YFSETQ. CDR3 sequence reads: CASSLAGGGADTQSL.

This clonotype was counted only a few times. The chain couples TRBV11-2 to TRBJ1-1; 7 bases align to TRBD1. The CDR3 is 17 residues long. Trimming at V came to 3 bases and at J to 5 bases, leaving 15 bases not matched to a gene. CDR1 is SGHAT, CDR2 FQNNGV, per germline. The CDR3 sequence: CASSFPILGGLRTEAFF. CDR3 DNA: TGTGCCAGCAGCTTCCCTATTTTAGGGGGCTTAAGGACTGAAGCTTTCTTT.

This clonotype was found a few times. J is TRBJ2-5 and V is TRBV20-1; D remains unclear. The J call may be incorrect, as the DNA end agrees better with TRBJ2-7. Looked up from germline, CDR1 is DFQATT and CDR2 is SNEGSKA (reference sequence). The CDR3 has 13 amino acids. The CDR3 loop reads CSARGQSNYEQYF. The CDR3 coding sequence is TGCAGTGCTAGGGGTCAGTCGAACTACGAGCAGTACTTC.